Listed below are T cell receptor beta chains from one sample, sequenced in a study of cytomegalovirus exposure and HLA in healthy donors. Using immunoSEQ multiplex PCR, the repertoire was profiled, and TCRdb retains in-frame clones only, with some absent. The sample records about 95,000 clones, roughly 79% being singletons. The sequenced sample was PBMCs. The receptors here all came from a woman between 35 and 50 years old in good health and CMV-seronegative. Both conserved end residues are part of each CDR3. The D gene is left open where the match is weak. Where a row states a size, it is once, few, many or the class of an expanded clone; other rows omit it.

size: NA; V: TRBV7-2; D: NA; J: TRBJ1-4; DNA: TGTGCCAGCAGCTTCCAACAGGGTACCCGAAATGAAAAACTGTTTTTT; CDR3: CASSFQQGTRNEKLFF
size: NA; V: TRBV4-1; D: NA; J: TRBJ1-5; DNA: TGCGCCAGCAGCCAAGTGACGGCCCAGGGCCCCCAGCATTTT; CDR3: CASSQVTAQGPQHF
size: NA; V: TRBV9; D: TRBD2; J: TRBJ2-3; DNA: TGTGCCAGCAGCGGGTGGGGGGGGGATACGCAGTATTTT; CDR3: CASSGWGGDTQYF
size: NA; V: TRBV5-4; D: NA; J: TRBJ1-2; DNA: TGTGCCAGCAGCCCTGACAGGAACTATGGCTACACCTTC; CDR3: CASSPDRNYGYTF
size: NA; V: TRBV11-2; D: NA; J: TRBJ1-4; DNA: TGTGCCAGCAGCGAATCACAGAGAATTAATGAAAAACTGTTTTTT; CDR3: CASSESQRINEKLFF
size: few; V: TRBV12-2; D: NA; J: TRBJ1-3; DNA: TGTGCAAGTCGCTTAGTCAGCAGGATTAGCTCTGGAAACACCATATATTTT; CDR3: CASRLVSRISSGNTIYF
size: NA; V: TRBV9; D: NA; J: TRBJ1-2; DNA: TGTGCCAGTCGGACACTGGGAAGTGGCTACACCTTC; CDR3: CASRTLGSGYTF
size: NA; V: TRBV19; D: NA; J: TRBJ1-2; DNA: TGTGCCAGCTTCTCTGCGGGGCAGAGGGTGCGAGGCTACACCTTC; CDR3: CASFSAGQRVRGYTF
size: NA; V: TRBV6-1; D: TRBD2; J: TRBJ2-2; DNA: TGTGCCAGTGAAGGACTAGCGGTGAACACCGGGGAGCTGTTTTTT; CDR3: CASEGLAVNTGELFF
size: NA; V: TRBV6-1; D: TRBD1; J: TRBJ2-7; DNA: TGTGCCAGCAGATTAGGGGGCAGCACCTACGAGCAGTACTTC; CDR3: CASRLGGSTYEQYF
size: NA; V: TRBV2; D: NA; J: TRBJ2-5; DNA: TGTGCCAGCAGGGGGGGGGCGTTTCGAGAGACCCAGTACTTC; CDR3: CASRGGAFRETQYF
size: few; V: TRBV5-4; D: NA; J: TRBJ2-7; DNA: TGTGCCAGCAGCTTCGGGACGCGGGGCGACTACGAGCAGTACTTC; CDR3: CASSFGTRGDYEQYF
size: NA; V: TRBV2; D: NA; J: TRBJ1-5; DNA: TGTGCCAGCAGTGATCACCCCGATCAGGGCAATCAGCCCCAGCATTTT; CDR3: CASSDHPDQGNQPQHF